The clone carrying this T cell receptor beta chain has only a few counts. Its antigen is as yet unknown. TCRdb processed the reads anew with MiXCR; each CDR3 protein has one entry. Among around 900,000 distinct CDR3 sequences listed, approximately 30% were seen once. These data come from a study of T cell repertoires in cytomegalovirus infection. Overall study context: The authors used CMV epitopes that were HLA-C-restricted (recently identified) and HLA-B-restricted (well studied). Evidence of both CMV infection and a matching HLA type came from public TCR beta signatures. Broader study findings: Pooled public TCR beta family frequency picked out CMV carriers with the relevant HLA. The study found HLA-C-restricted CMV-specific TCR beta clonotypes dominating the ex vivo response.

The TCR sequence derives from a human donor in good health (CMV status not recorded). Some clones in this sample may be carry-over from other donors' samples. The sample in question was cultured CD8+ T cells from PBMCs, obtained from culture after CMV antigen stimulation.

In DNA form, the CDR3 reads TGTGCCAGCAGTGAAGCGTGGCCGGGACACTCCAACTATGGCTACACCTTC. Translated: CASSEAWPGHSNYGYTF. This chain uses TRBV6-1 with TRBJ1-2; D perhaps matches TRBD1 (6 bases). The V end lost 0 bases, the J end lost 2 bases, and 16 bases lay between the germline ends. The length of the CDR3 is 17 residues. Germline CDR1 and CDR2: MNHNS and SASEGT.